A single sample gave rise to the 30 T cell receptor beta chains below, sequenced in a study of Ad26.COV2.S vaccination and SARS-CoV-2 variants. Measured with immunoSEQ multiplex PCR; TCRdb has only the in-frame clones, and not every one. This repertoire shows 400,000 to 500,000 clones, roughly 90% found once; its top ten account for less than 4.5%. Stated treatment: around 19 received Ad26.COV2.S at low or high dose, single or two shots; 5 received placebo; per-sample allocation not given. The samples were gathered on day 63 after the first injection of vaccine or placebo. Sequenced here: peripheral blood, sampled in a trial of Ad26.COV2.S vaccine versus placebo. The source of these receptors is a person between 18 and 59 years old who received the Ad26.COV2.S COVID-19 vaccine or a placebo.

A single count supports this clone. This CDR3 is CASSELGKTHEQFF. The CDR3 DNA reads TGCGCCAGCAGTGAATTGGGCAAAACCCATGAGCAGTTCTTC. The chain uses TRBV10-2 and TRBJ2-1; D gene ambiguous. From germline, CDR1 is WSHSY and CDR2 SAAADI. With 3 bases removed from V and 8 bases from J, the gap between germline ends came to 14 bases. The CDR3 is made up of 14 amino acids.

The chain combines TRBV30 with TRBJ2-7; 8 nucleotides align to TRBD1. The junction had 4 bases not matched to a gene; V was cut back by 0 bases and J by 0 bases. The V gene's germline CDR1 is GTSNPN and CDR2 SVGIG (reference sequence). The CDR3 has 15 amino acids. The CDR3 is CAWSVGGTGSYEQYF. CDR3 coding DNA: TGTGCCTGGAGTGTAGGCGGGACAGGCTCCTACGAGCAGTACTTC.

The chain links TRBV25-1 to TRBJ1-1; D may be TRBD1 (6 bases). The CDR3 length is 14 residues. In germline, CDR1 is MGHDK, CDR2 SYGVNS. Trimming cost V 4 bases and J 1 base, with 10 bases left between them. The CDR3 DNA reads as TGTGCCAGCAGTGTGCAGGGGACGAACACTGAAGCTTTCTTT. The encoded protein is CASSVQGTNTEAFF. Full variable domain (remainder filled in from reference TRBV25-1 and TRBJ1-1): EADIYQTPRYLVIGTGKKITLECSQTMGHDKMYWYQQDPGMELHLIHYSYGVNSTEKGDLSSESTVSRIRTEHFPLTLESARPSHTSQYLCASSVQGTNTEAFFGQGTRLTVV.

The CDR3 here is CASSLWEYEQYF. CDR3 coding DNA: TGTGCCAGCAGCTTGTGGGAGTACGAGCAGTACTTC. This chain joins TRBV7-9 and TRBJ2-7, with TRBD2 as a possible D gene (5 bases). The CDR3 totals 12 residues. V shed 3 bases and J shed 4 bases, with 7 bases lying between them. Germline CDR1 is SEHNR and CDR2 is FQNEAQ (reference sequence). Full variable domain (remainder filled in from reference TRBV7-9 and TRBJ2-7): DTGVSQNPRHKITKRGQNVTFRCDPISEHNRLYWYRQTLGQGPEFLTYFQNEAQLEKSRLLSDRFSAERPKGSFSTLEIQRTEQGDSAMYLCASSLWEYEQYFGPGTRLTVT.

V and J are TRBV7-6 and TRBJ2-1; TRBD2 matches 16 bases. The CDR3 covers 17 residues. CDR1 is SGHVS, CDR2 FNYEAQ, per germline. Trimming cost V 1 base and J 10 bases; bases outside gene matches: 7. The DNA for the CDR3 is TGTGCCAGCAGCTTAGTGGGGACTAGCGGGGGGGCAGAGGAGCAGTTCTTC. Protein product: CASSLVGTSGGAEEQFF.

This clone appeared once. This chain uses TRBV12-3 or TRBV12-4 with TRBJ2-1; no reliable D call. The CDR3 runs 12 residues. V was clipped by 5 bases and J by 10 bases, with 12 bases between them. CDR3 amino acids: CASSPGLSEQFF. The CDR3, as DNA: TGTGCCAGCAGTCCCGGCCTCTCGGAGCAGTTCTTC.

V usage is TRBV7-6 and J usage is TRBJ2-2; D is unclear. Germline CDR1 SGHVS, CDR2 FNYEAQ. Deletions cut 2 bases from V and 2 bases from J, with 6 bases between. The CDR3 is made up of 14 amino acids. Here the CDR3 reads CASSLWLNTGELFF. The DNA for the CDR3 is TGTGCCAGCAGCTTATGGTTAAACACCGGGGAGCTGTTTTTT.

Comments on this clone: One end of the junction is discordant with germline, which a read error may explain. The rearrangement uses TRBV15 and TRBJ2-5; 8 bases are a match to TRBD1. CDR3 length: 15 amino acids. The V gene's germline CDR1 is LNHNV and CDR2 YYDKDF (reference sequence). The CDR3 nucleotides are TGTGCCACCACCAGAAGGACAGGGAACCAAGAGACCCAGTACTTC. Its protein product is CATTRRTGNQETQYF.

V and J are TRBV7-8 and TRBJ1-6; maybe TRBD1 (5 bases). The CDR3 has 14 residues. Germline lookup yields CDR1 SGHVS and CDR2 FQNEAQ. V lost 5 bases and J lost 10, with 15 bases in between. CDR3 in DNA: TGTGCCAGCAGCCCAAAAGGAGGGGACTCACCCCTCCACTTT. This sequence encodes CASSPKGGDSPLHF.

The chain combines TRBV29-1 with TRBJ2-3; TRBD1 matches 11 bases. V gave up 6 bases and J gave up 4 bases; unmatched junction bases: 9. Germline values: CDR1 SQVTM, CDR2 ANQGSEA. The CDR3 has 15 amino acids. The CDR3 nucleotides are TGCAGCGTGGGGACAGGGGGAAGGGTCGCAGATACGCAGTATTTT. Encoded protein: CSVGTGGRVADTQYF.

The rearrangement joins TRBV6-5 to TRBJ1-5, with D unresolved. The germline CDR1 and CDR2 sequences are MNHEY and SVGAGI. Trimming took off 6 bases at V and 4 bases at J, with 16 bases between the two ends. This CDR3 is 15 amino acids long. The CDR3 nucleotides read TGTGCCAGCAGGGGCACGTGGTTGGGAAATCAGCCCCAGCATTTT. Its translation: CASRGTWLGNQPQHF.

V gene TRBV28 combines with J gene TRBJ2-7, with D perhaps being TRBD1 or TRBD2 (5 bases each). CDR1 and CDR2 from the germline V gene are MDHEN and SYDVKM. Trimming shortened V by 2 bases and J by 4 bases, and 9 bases separated the two germline ends. The CDR3 has 13 residues. CDR3 region: CASSLTREYEQYF. DNA for the CDR3: TGTGCCAGCAGTTTAACCAGGGAGTACGAGCAGTACTTC.

V is TRBV5-1 and J is TRBJ1-2; maybe TRBD1 (6 bases). CDR3 size: 14 residues. CDR1 and CDR2 (germline): SGHRS, YFSETQ. V was clipped by 5 bases and J by 4 bases, with 15 bases between them. This chain's CDR3 is CASSGTSPLYGYTF. The CDR3 DNA sequence: TGCGCCAGCAGTGGGACATCCCCTCTCTATGGCTACACCTTC. Filled out from reference TRBV5-1 and TRBJ1-2, the complete variable domain reads KAGVTQTPRYLIKTRGQQVTLSCSPISGHRSVSWYQQTPGQGLQFLFEYFSETQRNKGNFPGRFSGRQFSNSRSEMNVSTLELGDSALYLCASSGTSPLYGYTFGSGTRLTVV.

The chain combines TRBV2 with TRBJ1-6; D unclear. Germline assignment: CDR1 SNHLY and CDR2 FYNNEI. The CDR3 totals 12 residues. V was clipped by 0 bases and J by 12 bases, with 6 bases between them. The CDR3 DNA reads TGTGCCAGCAGTGAAGCAGGAATACCCCTCCACTTT. The encoded protein is CASSEAGIPLHF.

This chain uses TRBV2 with TRBJ1-6; TRBD1 is a possible D gene (5 bases). The CDR3 runs 14 residues. V lost 7 bases, J lost 10 bases, and 17 bases lay in between. Per germline, CDR1 SNHLY and CDR2 FYNNEI. As DNA, the CDR3 is TGTGCCAGCATTAGGGCCAAACGGGACTCACCCCTCCACTTT. This encodes CASIRAKRDSPLHF.

The V call is TRBV28, the J call TRBJ1-3, with no clear D. Trimming took 7 bases from V and 7 from J, leaving 11 bases between them. This CDR3 is built from 12 residues. Germline loops: CDR1 MDHEN, CDR2 SYDVKM. CDR3 loop: CASKSAVNTIYF. CDR3 sequence (DNA): TGTGCCAGCAAGAGTGCTGTGAACACCATATATTTT.

This chain links TRBV11-1 with TRBJ1-3; no reliable D call. Between the trimmed V and J ends, which lost 5 bases and 1 base, there was a span of 3 bases. Germline lookup yields CDR1 SGHAT and CDR2 FQDESV (reference sequence). This CDR3 spans 12 amino acids. The DNA of the CDR3 is TGTGCCAGCAGCCTTTCTGGAAACACCATATATTTT. Its protein product is CASSLSGNTIYF.

The CDR3 protein is CASRTGVHGEKLFF. The DNA of the CDR3 is TGTGCCAGCAGGACGGGAGTACATGGGGAAAAACTGTTTTTT. The chain has TRBV2 and TRBJ1-4; D call uncertain. This CDR3 region has 14 residues. Deletions cut 6 bases from V and 8 bases from J, with 16 bases between. Germline CDR1 and CDR2: SNHLY and FYNNEI. Full variable domain (rest looked up from reference TRBV2 and TRBJ1-4): EPEVTQTPSHQVTQMGQEVILRCVPISNHLYFYWYRQILGQKVEFLVSFYNNEISEKSEIFDDQFSVERPDGSNFTLKIRSTKLEDSAMYFCASRTGVHGEKLFFGSGTQLSVL.

In this sample, this clone turned up many times. This chain connects TRBV9 to TRBJ2-1; unclear D gene. Germline-derived CDR1 and CDR2 are SGDLS and YYNGEE. Trimming stripped 0 bases from V and 4 bases from J, with 5 bases between. This CDR3 is built from 13 residues. The CDR3 sequence is CASSVGDYNEQFF. CDR3 coding DNA: TGTGCCAGCAGCGTAGGGGATTACAATGAGCAGTTCTTC.

The chain is built from TRBV5-1 and TRBJ2-5; no clear D gene. The CDR3 is made up of 11 amino acids. Trimming left V 4 bases short and J 4 bases short, with 5 bases between. The V gene's germline CDR1 is SGHRS and CDR2 YFSETQ. In DNA form, the CDR3 reads TGCGCCAGCAGCATGGGAGAGACCCAGTACTTC. Translated: CASSMGETQYF.

The chain carries TRBV5-1 and TRBJ1-1, with 8 bases identical to TRBD1. The CDR3 covers 15 residues. After removal of 5 bases from V and 1 base from J, the junction contained 7 bases not matched to a gene. Germline CDR1 SGHRS, CDR2 YFSETQ. CDR3 coding DNA: TGCGCCAGCAGAAATAACACAGGGGGGAACACTGAAGCTTTCTTT. Encoded protein: CASRNNTGGNTEAFF.

V and J are TRBV5-1 and TRBJ2-2, with TRBD2 matching 13 bases. This CDR3 has 17 amino acids. With 4 bases clipped from V and 5 bases from J, the junction kept 8 bases outside the gene matches. Germline V gene lookup returns CDR1 SGHRS and CDR2 YFSETQ. The chain's CDR3 is CASSDGTSGAQTGELFF. For the CDR3, the DNA is TGCGCCAGCAGCGACGGGACTAGCGGGGCACAAACCGGGGAGCTGTTTTTT. Together with reference TRBV5-1 and TRBJ2-2, the CDR3 gives the full variable domain: KAGVTQTPRYLIKTRGQQVTLSCSPISGHRSVSWYQQTPGQGLQFLFEYFSETQRNKGNFPGRFSGRQFSNSRSEMNVSTLELGDSALYLCASSDGTSGAQTGELFFGEGSRLTVL.

About this clone itself: Compared with germline, one end of the junction differs, possibly owing to a read error. The rearrangement uses TRBV28 and TRBJ1-1; D is uncertain. CDR3 length: 11 residues. Per the germline V gene, CDR1 is MDHEN and CDR2 is SYDVKM. The CDR3 spells CAGRRDTEAFF. In DNA form, the CDR3 reads TGTGCCGGCAGGAGGGACACTGAAGCTTTCTTT.

The chain links TRBV4-3 to TRBJ2-3; perhaps D is TRBD1 or TRBD2 (6 bases each). The CDR3 spans 14 residues. Looked up from germline, CDR1 is LGHNA and CDR2 is YSLEER. The germline V and J ends were trimmed by 4 bases and 13 bases, with 21 bases remaining between them. The CDR3 sequence is CASSRSPTEGEKYF. The CDR3 bases are TGCGCCAGCAGCCGATCCCCTACGGAGGGGGAAAAGTATTTT.

This chain uses TRBV10-3 with TRBJ1-2; D might be TRBD1 (5 bases). Trimming stripped 0 bases from V and 6 bases from J, with 11 bases between. This CDR3 is built from 14 residues. The germline V gene encodes CDR1 ENHRY and CDR2 SYGVKD. CDR3 amino acids: CAISESRTNDGYTF. The CDR3 coding sequence is TGTGCCATCAGTGAGTCTCGGACAAATGATGGCTACACCTTC.

V gene TRBV4-3 combines with J gene TRBJ2-5; D ambiguous. The CDR3 runs to 14 residues. Germline-derived CDR1 and CDR2 are LGHNA and YSLEER. V shed 6 bases and J shed 2 bases, with 13 bases lying between them. The DNA for the CDR3 is TGCGCCAGCAGAGAGATCTGCAAGCAAGAGACCCAGTACTTC. This translates into CASREICKQETQYF.

This chain connects TRBV6-5 to TRBJ1-1; the D gene is possibly TRBD1 (5 bases). This CDR3 region has 14 residues. Trimming pared 8 bases from V and 4 bases from J, leaving 17 bases between. Germline V gene lookup returns CDR1 MNHEY and CDR2 SVGAGI. CDR3 loop: CASSSARGGTEAFF. The CDR3 DNA is TGTGCCAGCTCTAGCGCTCGGGGGGGCACTGAAGCTTTCTTT.

This sequence joins TRBV7-9 and TRBJ1-2; TRBD1 matches at 7 bases. Losses at the gene ends were 3 bases for V and 0 bases for J; bases not matched to a gene: 4. Germline CDR1 is SEHNR and CDR2 is FQNEAQ (reference sequence). The CDR3 covers 15 residues. The CDR3 nucleotides are TGTGCCAGCAGCTTGGGGGACAGTTCTAACTATGGCTACACCTTC. Translating gives CASSLGDSSNYGYTF.

This chain uses TRBV28 with TRBJ1-6; TRBD1 matches at 8 bases. Germline V gives CDR1 MDHEN, CDR2 SYDVKM. With V trimmed by 3 bases and J by 10 bases, 5 bases remained unmatched. The CDR3 has 14 amino acids. In nucleotides, the CDR3 is TGTGCCAGCAGTTTTCGGACAGGGCGGTCACCCCTCCACTTT. It is translated as CASSFRTGRSPLHF.

In the case of this clone: The sample carries other DNA sequences with the same CDR3. This chain connects TRBV7-9 to TRBJ2-1; 11 nucleotides match TRBD1. V shed 5 bases and J 10 bases; nucleotides not matched to a gene: 7. This CDR3 is 14 amino acids long. Germline V CDR1 and CDR2: SEHNR, FQNEAQ (reference sequence). The CDR3 here is CASSSGTGGREQFF. The CDR3 DNA reads TGTGCCAGCAGCAGCGGGACAGGGGGGCGGGAGCAGTTCTTC.